A single TCR beta chain is shown here with its context. Antigen unknown. These data come from a study of beta chain features in type 1 diabetes. Study results and limitations: Insertions at VDJ junctions were less frequent in type 1 diabetes patients. These patients also deleted more nucleotides at the same junctions. The study found moderately but significantly shorter TCRB CDR3s in all four CD4+ subsets of Type 1 diabetes patients.

Isolation of CD4+ naive, central memory, regulatory and stem cell-like memory cells was achieved by sorting via CD45RO/CCR7/CD25/CD127/CD95/CD27. The investigators reverse transcribed all of the isolated RNA, so they sequenced expressed TCRB transcripts. The method was immunoSEQ multiplex PCR; TCRdb's version includes in-frame clones alone and lacks a portion of them. The table includes roughly 220,000 clones, around 15% detected once. The material sequenced was naive CD4+ T cells from blood. This TCR was recovered from a man aged 25 to 45 with type 1 diabetes.

In nucleotides, the CDR3 is TGTGCCTGGAGTGTAGGCCACAAGAACACTGAAGCTTTCTTT. It codes for CAWSVGHKNTEAFF. The genes are TRBV30 and TRBJ1-1, with unresolved D. The germline CDR1 and CDR2 sequences are GTSNPN and SVGIG (reference sequence). The V end was cut by 0 bases, the J end by 1 base, with 9 bases between. The CDR3 spans 14 residues.